Listed below are T cell receptor beta chains from one sample, sequenced in a study of blood T cell repertoires in COVID-19. The protocol was immunoSEQ multiplex PCR, while the TCRdb copy is restricted to in-frame clones and leaves out a portion. Among approximately 300,000 clones listed, roughly 80% were seen once. Material for sequencing was peripheral blood. These receptors all stem from a woman in her fifties or sixties with active or convalescent COVID-19. CDR3s include the opening cysteine and the closing phenylalanine or tryptophan. D genes are given only for firm matches. Expanded clones are given a class, and other clones once, few, many or no size at all.

j_gene: TRBJ1-1; d_gene: NA; abundance: NA; v_gene: TRBV5-1; CDR3aa: CASSSQRLLSFTEAFF; CDR3nt: TGCGCCAGCAGCTCCCAAAGGTTACTATCGTTCACTGAAGCTTTCTTT
j_gene: TRBJ1-2; d_gene: TRBD1; abundance: few; v_gene: TRBV19; CDR3aa: CASSHTGGEGYTF; CDR3nt: TGTGCCAGTAGTCATACAGGGGGCGAGGGCTACACCTTC
j_gene: TRBJ2-3; d_gene: TRBD2; abundance: NA; v_gene: TRBV3-1/TRBV3-2; CDR3aa: CASSLGTSGRPYTQYF; CDR3nt: TGTGCCAGCAGCCTTGGGACTAGCGGGAGGCCATATACGCAGTATTTT
j_gene: TRBJ2-1; d_gene: TRBD2; abundance: NA; v_gene: TRBV19; CDR3aa: CASSALLAGGPDEQFF; CDR3nt: TGTGCCAGTAGTGCGCTACTAGCGGGAGGCCCCGATGAGCAGTTCTTC
j_gene: TRBJ1-2; d_gene: NA; abundance: NA; v_gene: TRBV6-5; CDR3aa: CASSREGGNYGYTF; CDR3nt: TGTGCCAGCAGTCGCGAAGGAGGGAACTATGGCTACACCTTC
j_gene: TRBJ1-6; d_gene: TRBD1; abundance: NA; v_gene: TRBV7-2; CDR3aa: CASSARNRGSPLHF; CDR3nt: TGTGCCAGCAGCGCTCGTAACAGGGGCTCACCCCTCCACTTT
j_gene: TRBJ2-5; d_gene: NA; abundance: NA; v_gene: TRBV5-5; CDR3aa: CASSLPQGFPETQYF; CDR3nt: TGTGCCAGCAGCTTGCCCCAGGGATTTCCAGAGACCCAGTACTTC
j_gene: TRBJ1-1; d_gene: NA; abundance: NA; v_gene: TRBV5-1; CDR3aa: CASRTPRGEAFF; CDR3nt: TGCGCCAGCAGGACTCCGAGAGGTGAAGCTTTCTTT
j_gene: TRBJ2-5; d_gene: NA; abundance: NA; v_gene: TRBV24-1; CDR3aa: CATSDGGETQYF; CDR3nt: TGTGCCACCAGTGATGGAGGGGAGACCCAGTACTTC
j_gene: TRBJ1-5; d_gene: NA; abundance: NA; v_gene: TRBV5-1; CDR3aa: CASSLGSGGPNQPQHF; CDR3nt: TGCGCCAGCAGCTTGGGGTCAGGAGGGCCCAATCAGCCCCAGCATTTT
j_gene: TRBJ2-7; d_gene: TRBD2; abundance: NA; v_gene: TRBV10-3; CDR3aa: CAIRGEGSYEQYF; CDR3nt: TGTGCCATCAGGGGGGAGGGCTCCTACGAGCAGTACTTC